The 2 T cell receptor beta chains below all came from one sample that was sequenced in a study of CD8 T cells in Susac syndrome. When the RNA was reverse transcribed, random hexamers were used with an input of about 0.5 to 1 ug. TCRdb re-called the immunoSEQ multiplex PCR reads through MiXCR, storing one row per CDR3 protein. The sample carries 180,000 or so distinct CDR3 sequences, about 94% recorded once. The source material was CD4+ T cells from PBMCs. These receptors were obtained from a human donor in good health.

This chain joins TRBV9 and TRBJ2-5; no clear D gene. This CDR3 contains 13 residues. The germline V gene has CDR1 SGDLS and CDR2 YYNGEE. V shed 1 base and J shed 5 bases, with 9 bases lying between them. In nucleotides, the CDR3 is TGTGCCAGCAGCGTAACTCATAGGGAGACCCAGTACTTC. Encoded protein: CASSVTHRETQYF. Looking up the rest from reference TRBV9 and TRBJ2-5 gives the full variable domain: DSGVTQTPKHLITATGQRVTLRCSPRSGDLSVYWYQQSLDQGLQFLIQYYNGEERAKGNILERFSAQQFPDLHSELNLSSLELGDSALYFCASSVTHRETQYFGPGTRLLVL.

This sequence joins TRBV28 and TRBJ2-1; 7 positions agree with TRBD2. The germline CDR1 and CDR2 sequences are MDHEN and SYDVKM. The CDR3 is made up of 14 amino acids. V was pared by 6 bases and J by 2 bases, with 4 bases of the junction left unmatched. The CDR3 region has the DNA TGTGCCAGCAGAACTAGCGTCACCTACAATGAGCAGTTCTTC. Translation gives CASRTSVTYNEQFF.